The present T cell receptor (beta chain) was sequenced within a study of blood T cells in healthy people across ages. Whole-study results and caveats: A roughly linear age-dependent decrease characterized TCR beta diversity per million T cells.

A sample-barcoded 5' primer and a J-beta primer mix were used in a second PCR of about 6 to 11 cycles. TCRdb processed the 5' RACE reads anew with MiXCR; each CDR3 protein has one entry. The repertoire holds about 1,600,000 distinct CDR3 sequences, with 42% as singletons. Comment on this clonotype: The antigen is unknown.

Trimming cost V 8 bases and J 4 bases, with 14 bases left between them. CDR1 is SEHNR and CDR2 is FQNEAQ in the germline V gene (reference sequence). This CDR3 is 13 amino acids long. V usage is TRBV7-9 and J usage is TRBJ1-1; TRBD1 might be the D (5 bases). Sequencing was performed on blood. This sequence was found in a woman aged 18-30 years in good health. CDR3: CASWEGSGTEAFF. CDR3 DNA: TGTGCCAGCTGGGAGGGGTCAGGCACTGAAGCTTTCTTT.